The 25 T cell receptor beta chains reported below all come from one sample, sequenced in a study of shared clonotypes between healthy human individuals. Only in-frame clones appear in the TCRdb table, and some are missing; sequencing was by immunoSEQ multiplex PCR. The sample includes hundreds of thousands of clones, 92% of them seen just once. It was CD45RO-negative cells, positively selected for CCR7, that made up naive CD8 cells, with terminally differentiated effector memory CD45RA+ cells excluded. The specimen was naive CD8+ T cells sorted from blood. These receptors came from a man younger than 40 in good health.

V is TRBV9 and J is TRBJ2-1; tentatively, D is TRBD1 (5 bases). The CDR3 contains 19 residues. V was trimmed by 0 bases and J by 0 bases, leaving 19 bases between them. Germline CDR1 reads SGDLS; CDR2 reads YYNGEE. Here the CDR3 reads CASSVVRQKTESSYNEQFF. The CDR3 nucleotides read TGTGCCAGCAGCGTAGTTCGACAGAAGACCGAAAGCTCCTACAATGAGCAGTTCTTC.

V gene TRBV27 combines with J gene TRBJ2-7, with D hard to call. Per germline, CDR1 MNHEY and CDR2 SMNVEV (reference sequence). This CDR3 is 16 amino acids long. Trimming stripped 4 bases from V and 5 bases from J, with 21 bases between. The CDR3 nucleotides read TGTGCCAGCAGTTCTATATCCCCCGGTAGGGCCCACGAGCAGTACTTC. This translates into CASSSISPGRAHEQYF.

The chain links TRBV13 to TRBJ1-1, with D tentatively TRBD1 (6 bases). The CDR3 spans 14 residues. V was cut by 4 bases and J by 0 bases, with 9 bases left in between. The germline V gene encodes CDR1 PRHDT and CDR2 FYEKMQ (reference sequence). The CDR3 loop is CASSYDRMNTEAFF. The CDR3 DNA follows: TGTGCCAGCAGCTACGACAGGATGAACACTGAAGCTTTCTTT.

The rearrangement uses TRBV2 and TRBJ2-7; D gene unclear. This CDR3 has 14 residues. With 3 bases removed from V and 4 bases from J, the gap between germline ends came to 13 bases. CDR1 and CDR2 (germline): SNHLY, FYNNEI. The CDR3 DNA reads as TGTGCCAGCAGTGAGTCTCCAATTTCGTACGAGCAGTACTTC. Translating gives CASSESPISYEQYF.

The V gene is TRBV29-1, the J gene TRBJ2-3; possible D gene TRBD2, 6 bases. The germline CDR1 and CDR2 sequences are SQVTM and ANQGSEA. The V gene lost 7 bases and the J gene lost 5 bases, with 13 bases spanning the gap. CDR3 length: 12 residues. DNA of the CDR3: TGCAGCGCTAGGACGGGAGAAGATACGCAGTATTTT. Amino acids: CSARTGEDTQYF.

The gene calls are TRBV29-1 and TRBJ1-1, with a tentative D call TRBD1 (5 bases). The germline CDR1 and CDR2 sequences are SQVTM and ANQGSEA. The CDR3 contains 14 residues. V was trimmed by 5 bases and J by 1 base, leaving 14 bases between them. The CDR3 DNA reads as TGCAGCGTTAGAGGGGAACCGGGGAACACTGAAGCTTTCTTT. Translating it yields CSVRGEPGNTEAFF.

The CDR3 DNA reads TGTGCCAGTAGTACTAGGGGGCTTCGCGATGAGCAGTTCTTC. Translating it yields CASSTRGLRDEQFF. The chain links TRBV19 to TRBJ2-1, with TRBD1 matching 7 bases. This CDR3 is built from 14 residues. CDR1 and CDR2 (germline): LNHDA, SQIVND (reference sequence). Losses at the gene ends were 4 bases for V and 8 bases for J; bases not matched to a gene: 8.

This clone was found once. The CDR3 bases are TGTGCCACCAGCAGAGATTCGCACAATGAGCAGTTCTTC. Its translation: CATSRDSHNEQFF. This sequence joins TRBV15 and TRBJ2-1; D is unclear. The V gene's germline CDR1 is LNHNV and CDR2 YYDKDF (reference sequence). V gave up 0 bases and J gave up 5 bases, with 5 bases separating them. The length of the CDR3 is 13 residues.

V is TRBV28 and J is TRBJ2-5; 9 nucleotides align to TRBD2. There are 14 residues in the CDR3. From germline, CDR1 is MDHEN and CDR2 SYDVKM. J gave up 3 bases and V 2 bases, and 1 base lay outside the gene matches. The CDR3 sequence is CASSLGGREETQYF. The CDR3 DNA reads TGTGCCAGCAGTTTAGGCGGGAGGGAAGAGACCCAGTACTTC.

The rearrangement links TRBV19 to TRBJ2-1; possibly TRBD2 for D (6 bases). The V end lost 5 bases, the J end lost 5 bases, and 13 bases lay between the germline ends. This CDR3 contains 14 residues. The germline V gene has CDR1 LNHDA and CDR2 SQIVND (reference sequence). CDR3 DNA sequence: TGTGCCAGTAGTCCCCCTAGCGCCAACAATGAGCAGTTCTTC. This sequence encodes CASSPPSANNEQFF. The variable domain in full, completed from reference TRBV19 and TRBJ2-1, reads DGGITQSPKYLFRKEGQNVTLSCEQNLNHDAMYWYRQDPGQGLRLIYYSQIVNDFQKGDIAEGYSVSREKKESFPLTVTSAQKNPTAFYLCASSPPSANNEQFFGPGTRLTVL.

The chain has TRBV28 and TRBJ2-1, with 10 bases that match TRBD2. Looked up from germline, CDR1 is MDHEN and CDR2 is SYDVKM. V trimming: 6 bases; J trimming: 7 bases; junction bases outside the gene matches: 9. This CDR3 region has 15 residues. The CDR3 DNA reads TGTGCCAGCAGCCGTACGGGACTAGCGAAAAATGAGCAGTTCTTC. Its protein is CASSRTGLAKNEQFF.

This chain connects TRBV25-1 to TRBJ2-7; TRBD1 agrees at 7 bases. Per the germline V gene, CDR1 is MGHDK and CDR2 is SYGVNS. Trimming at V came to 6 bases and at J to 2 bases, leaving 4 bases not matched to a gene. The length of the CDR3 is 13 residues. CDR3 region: CASSRQGPYEQYF. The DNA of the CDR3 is TGTGCCAGCAGCAGACAGGGACCCTACGAGCAGTACTTC.

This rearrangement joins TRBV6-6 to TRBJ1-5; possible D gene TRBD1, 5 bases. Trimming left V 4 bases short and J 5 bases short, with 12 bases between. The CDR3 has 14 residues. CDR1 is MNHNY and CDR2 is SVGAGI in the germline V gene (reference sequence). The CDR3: CASSLGARDQPQHF. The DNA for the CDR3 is TGTGCCAGCAGTTTAGGAGCCAGGGATCAGCCCCAGCATTTT.

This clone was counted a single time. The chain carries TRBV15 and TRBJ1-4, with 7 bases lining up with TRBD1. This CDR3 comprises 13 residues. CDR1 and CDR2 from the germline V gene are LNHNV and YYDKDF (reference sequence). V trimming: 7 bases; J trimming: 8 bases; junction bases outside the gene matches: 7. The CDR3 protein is CATTRGVEEKLFF. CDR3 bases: TGTGCCACCACCAGGGGGGTAGAAGAAAAACTGTTTTTT.

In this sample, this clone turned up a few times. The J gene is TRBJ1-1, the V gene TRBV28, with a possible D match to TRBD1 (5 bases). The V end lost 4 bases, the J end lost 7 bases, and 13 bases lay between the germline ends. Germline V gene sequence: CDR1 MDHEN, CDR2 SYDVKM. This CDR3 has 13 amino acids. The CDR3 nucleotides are TGTGCCAGCAGTTGGGACCGCGCTTATGAAGCTTTCTTT. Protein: CASSWDRAYEAFF.

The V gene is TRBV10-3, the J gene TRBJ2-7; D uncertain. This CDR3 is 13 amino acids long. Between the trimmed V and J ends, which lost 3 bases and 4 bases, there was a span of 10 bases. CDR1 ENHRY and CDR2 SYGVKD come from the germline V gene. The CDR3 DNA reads TGTGCCATCAGTGATGAGGTGCCTTACGAGCAGTACTTC. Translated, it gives CAISDEVPYEQYF.

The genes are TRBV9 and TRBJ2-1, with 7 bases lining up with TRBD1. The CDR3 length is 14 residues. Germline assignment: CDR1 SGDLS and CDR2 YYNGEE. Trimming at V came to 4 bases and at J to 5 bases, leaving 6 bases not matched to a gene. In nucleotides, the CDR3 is TGTGCCAGCAGCAGGGGGCGGGCGGACAATGAGCAGTTCTTC. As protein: CASSRGRADNEQFF.

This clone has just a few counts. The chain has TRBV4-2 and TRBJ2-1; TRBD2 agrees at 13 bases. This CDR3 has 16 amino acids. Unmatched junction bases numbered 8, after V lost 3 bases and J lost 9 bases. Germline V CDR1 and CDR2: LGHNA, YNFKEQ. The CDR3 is CASSHLLAGGPGEQFF. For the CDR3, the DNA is TGTGCCAGCAGCCACCTACTAGCGGGAGGGCCGGGTGAGCAGTTCTTC.

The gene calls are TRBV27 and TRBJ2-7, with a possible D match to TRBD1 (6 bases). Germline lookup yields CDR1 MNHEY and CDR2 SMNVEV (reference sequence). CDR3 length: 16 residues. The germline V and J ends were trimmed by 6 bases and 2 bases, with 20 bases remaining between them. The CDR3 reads CASSTLTGTLAYEQYF. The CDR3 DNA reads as TGTGCCAGCAGCACACTGACCGGGACACTCGCCTACGAGCAGTACTTC.

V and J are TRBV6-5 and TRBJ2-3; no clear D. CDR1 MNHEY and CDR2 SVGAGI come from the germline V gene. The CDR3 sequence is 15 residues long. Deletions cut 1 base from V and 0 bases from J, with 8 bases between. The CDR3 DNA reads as TGTGCCAGCAGTTACTTAGGAACTAGCACAGATACGCAGTATTTT. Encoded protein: CASSYLGTSTDTQYF.

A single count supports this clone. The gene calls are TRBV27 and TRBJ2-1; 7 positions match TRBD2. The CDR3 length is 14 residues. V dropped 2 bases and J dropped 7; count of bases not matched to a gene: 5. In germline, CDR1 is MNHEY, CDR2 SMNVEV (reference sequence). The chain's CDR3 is CASSLGFGGNEQFF. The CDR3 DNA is TGTGCCAGCAGTTTAGGTTTCGGGGGGAATGAGCAGTTCTTC.

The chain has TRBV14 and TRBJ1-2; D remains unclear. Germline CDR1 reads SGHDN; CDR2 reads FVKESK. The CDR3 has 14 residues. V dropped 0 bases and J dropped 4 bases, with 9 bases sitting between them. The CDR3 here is CASSQDPVGYGYTF. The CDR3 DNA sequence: TGTGCCAGCAGCCAAGACCCAGTGGGCTATGGCTACACCTTC.

In DNA, the CDR3 is TGTGCCAGCAGCTTGGGGCCGGAAGGGGCTCAGCCCCAGCATTTT. Its protein product is CASSLGPEGAQPQHF. This chain joins TRBV5-4 and TRBJ1-5; perhaps TRBD1 as D (5 bases). Trimming removed 0 bases from V and 6 bases from J, with 13 bases in between. The germline V gene has CDR1 SGHNT and CDR2 YYREEE (reference sequence). This CDR3 is built from 15 residues.

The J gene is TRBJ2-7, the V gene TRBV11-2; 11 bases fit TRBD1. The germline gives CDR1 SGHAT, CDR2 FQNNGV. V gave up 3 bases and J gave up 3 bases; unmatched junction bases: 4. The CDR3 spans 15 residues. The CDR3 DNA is TGTGCCAGCAGCTTTGGGACAGGGGGTCACTACGAGCAGTACTTC. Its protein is CASSFGTGGHYEQYF.

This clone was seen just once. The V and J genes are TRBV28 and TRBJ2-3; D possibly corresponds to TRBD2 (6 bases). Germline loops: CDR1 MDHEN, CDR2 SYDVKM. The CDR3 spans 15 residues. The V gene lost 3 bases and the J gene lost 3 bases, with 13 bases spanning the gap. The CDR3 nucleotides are TGTGCCAGCAGTTTCCCCGGGGGAGGTACAGATACGCAGTATTTT. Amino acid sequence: CASSFPGGGTDTQYF.